This T cell receptor (beta chain) was identified during a study of shared clonotypes between healthy human individuals. Across the study: Each donor's CD4 naive and CD4 memory cells filled three plates apiece, CD8 naive two, and CD8 memory one.

The assay was immunoSEQ multiplex PCR, and TCRdb's table has in-frame clones only and misses some. Of 100,000 or so clones listed, 68% are singletons. In regard to this clone: What it binds is not known.

All donors qualified as healthy HIV-negative adults and had experienced no recent acute infections or vaccinations. The donors, all of them Caucasian adults, lived in Nashville, Tennessee. Study observations and caveats: The authors expected sequencing depth to affect clonotype sharing among donors.

CDR3 size: 23 residues. V shed 0 bases and J 1 base; nucleotides not matched to a gene: 24. The chain joins TRBV5-3 to TRBJ2-2; TRBD1 aligns across 7 bases. TRBV5-3 is recorded as an ORF, its role being uncertain. The clonotype comes from a woman between 25 and 40 years old in good health. Sequencing was carried out using memory CD8+ T cells sorted from blood. Subset reported: CD45RO+ cells pooled with CCR7-negative TemRA cells. The CDR3 region is CARSLVRTVGDSPLRRNTGELFF. The CDR3 DNA is TGTGCCAGAAGCTTGGTTCGTACCGTAGGGGACAGTCCATTAAGGAGGAACACCGGGGAGCTGTTTTTT.